Following are 20 T cell receptor beta chains from one sample sequenced in a study of vaccination effects on CD4 cells after COVID-19. Only in-frame clones appear in the TCRdb table, and some are missing; sequencing was by immunoSEQ multiplex PCR. This sample has around 33,000 clones; more than 55% occur once, and the top ten carry approximately 8.2%. Sequencing in the ViraFEST assay came after antigen-specific CD4+ T cells had been expanded with viral peptide pools, which were used to stimulate PBMC. Around day 10 of culture, CD4+ T cells were separated out. Each person got two doses of an mRNA SARS-CoV-2 vaccine, BNT162b2 or mRNA-1273. Antigen specificity for these receptors is unknown. Sequenced material: CD4+ T cells from PBMCs cultured with SARS-CoV-2 spike peptides, taken after COVID-19 vaccination. The source is a human donor who received a COVID-19 vaccine.

The chain combines TRBV19 with TRBJ2-2; TRBD2 matches 10 bases. The CDR3 sequence is 18 residues long. Per the germline V gene, CDR1 is LNHDA and CDR2 is SQIVND (reference sequence). J was trimmed by 5 bases and V by 2 bases; bases with no gene match: 11. The CDR3 DNA reads TGTGCCAGTAGTATATCTGTGGTGGGACTAGCGAGAACCGGGGAGCTGTTTTTT. Its translation: CASSISVVGLARTGELFF.

The chain combines TRBV7-2 with TRBJ2-2; D gene uncertain. Between the trimmed V and J ends, which lost 1 base and 5 bases, there was a span of 14 bases. The germline CDR1 and CDR2 sequences are SGHTA and FQGNSA. The CDR3 spans 16 residues. The CDR3 is CASSLGRLDPTGELFF. The CDR3 region has the DNA TGTGCCAGCAGCTTAGGTAGGCTAGACCCAACCGGGGAGCTGTTTTTT.

V is TRBV5-5 and J is TRBJ2-1; the match to TRBD2 covers 11 bases. The CDR3 extends over 15 amino acids. With 4 bases clipped from V and 9 bases from J, the junction kept 9 bases outside the gene matches. CDR1 SGHKS and CDR2 YYEKEE come from the germline V gene (reference sequence). The CDR3 loop is CASSAVAGGFGEQFF. The CDR3 DNA follows: TGTGCCAGCAGCGCCGTAGCGGGAGGGTTCGGTGAGCAGTTCTTC. Full variable domain (outside the CDR3, taken from reference TRBV5-5 and TRBJ2-1): DAGVTQSPTHLIKTRGQQVTLRCSPISGHKSVSWYQQVLGQGPQFIFQYYEKEERGRGNFPDRFSARQFPNYSSELNVNALLLGDSALYLCASSAVAGGFGEQFFGPGTRLTVL.

V is TRBV3-1 (or the pseudogene TRBV3-2) and J is TRBJ1-2; a possible D gene is TRBD1 (5 bases). CDR3 length: 15 amino acids. With 0 bases removed from V and 4 bases from J, the gap between germline ends came to 12 bases. Germline V gene sequence: CDR1 LGHDT, CDR2 YNNKEL (reference sequence). DNA of the CDR3: TGTGCCAGCAGCCAAGATTCAATTACAGGCTATGGCTACACCTTC. This gives the protein CASSQDSITGYGYTF.

This rearrangement joins TRBV19 to TRBJ1-1; D gene unclear. CDR3 length: 16 amino acids. The V gene's germline CDR1 is LNHDA and CDR2 SQIVND (reference sequence). Between the trimmed V and J ends, which lost 4 bases and 0 bases, there was a span of 15 bases. DNA for the CDR3: TGTGCCAGTAGTACTTCGACCGGGATGATGAACACTGAAGCTTTCTTT. Translated: CASSTSTGMMNTEAFF.

This clone showed up just a few times. J is TRBJ2-7 and V is TRBV29-1; possibly TRBD1 or TRBD2 for D (7 bases each). Per germline, CDR1 SQVTM and CDR2 ANQGSEA. The CDR3 is 15 amino acids. Trimming took 0 bases from V and 3 from J, leaving 15 bases between them. CDR3 region: CSVEEGRGRSYEQYF. The CDR3 DNA sequence: TGCAGCGTTGAAGAGGGGAGGGGGCGAAGCTACGAGCAGTACTTC.

The chain joins TRBV19 to TRBJ2-3, with 7 positions matching TRBD2. The CDR3 spans 14 residues. Germline V gives CDR1 LNHDA, CDR2 SQIVND (reference sequence). V lost 7 bases, J lost 3 bases, and 7 bases stayed unmatched. CDR3 nucleotides: TGTGCCAGTAAGATGGTAGCGGGTACAGATACGCAGTATTTT. Translated, it gives CASKMVAGTDTQYF.

This chain connects TRBV6-1 to TRBJ2-3; D gene uncertain. This CDR3 is 14 amino acids long. CDR1 and CDR2 from the germline V gene are MNHNS and SASEGT. The germline V and J ends were trimmed by 3 bases and 1 base, with 8 bases remaining between them. The DNA for the CDR3 is TGTGCCAGCAGTGAGCAAGGCGGCACAGATACGCAGTATTTT. It encodes CASSEQGGTDTQYF.

The V call is TRBV6-5, the J call TRBJ2-7; TRBD1 matches at 11 bases. This CDR3 comprises 16 residues. Germline V gene data show CDR1 as MNHEY and CDR2 as SVGAGI. V gave up 2 bases and J gave up 4 bases; unmatched junction bases: 7. The DNA of the CDR3 is TGTGCCAGCAGTTACGGGGGCGGGACAGGGGGTTACGAGCAGTACTTC. Its protein is CASSYGGGTGGYEQYF.

The chain couples TRBV4-2 to TRBJ1-5; no definite D call. Germline CDR1 reads LGHNA; CDR2 reads YNFKEQ. V was cut by 0 bases and J by 4 bases, with 7 bases left in between. There are 14 residues in the CDR3. As DNA, the CDR3 is TGTGCCAGCAGCCAAGATCGGCGGAATCAGCCCCAGCATTTT. It encodes CASSQDRRNQPQHF.

This clone was seen repeatedly, ten times or more. This chain joins TRBV4-2 and TRBJ1-3; a possible D gene is TRBD1 (5 bases). Germline loops: CDR1 LGHNA, CDR2 YNFKEQ. There are 16 residues in the CDR3. V lost 4 bases and J lost 0, with 13 bases in between. The CDR3 nucleotides are TGTGCCAGCAGCCGGGAGGCAGACAGCTCTGGAAACACCATATATTTT. Its protein is CASSREADSSGNTIYF.

Judged by abundance, this clone is medium-sized. The chain is built from TRBV6-2 or TRBV6-3 and TRBJ1-2; 9 bases line up with TRBD1. The CDR3 covers 15 residues. Germline V gene sequence: CDR1 MNHEY, CDR2 SVGEGT. Trimming at V came to 5 bases and at J to 7 bases, leaving 11 bases not matched to a gene. The CDR3 region has the DNA TGTGCCAGCAGTACTACAGGGGGCGCGTTGAGTGGCTACACCTTC. It translates to CASSTTGGALSGYTF.

V is TRBV6-5 and J is TRBJ2-1; tentatively, D is TRBD2 (6 bases). The CDR3 loop spans 15 amino acids. CDR1 MNHEY and CDR2 SVGAGI come from the germline V gene. Trimming removed 2 bases from V and 8 bases from J, with 16 bases in between. The CDR3: CASSYQTRAFDEQFF. CDR3 bases: TGTGCCAGCAGTTACCAGACTAGGGCCTTCGATGAGCAGTTCTTC.

The chain employs TRBV27 and TRBJ1-2; the D gene is possibly TRBD1 (5 bases). Germline-derived CDR1 and CDR2 are MNHEY and SMNVEV (reference sequence). V lost 4 bases, J lost 3 bases, and 12 bases lay in between. This CDR3 is 14 amino acids long. CDR3 in amino acids: CASSSLDRDYGYTF. CDR3 nucleotide sequence: TGTGCCAGCAGTTCCCTAGACAGAGACTATGGCTACACCTTC.

The chain combines TRBV6-1 with TRBJ1-4; TRBD1 agrees at 7 bases. CDR3 length equals 15 residues. V trimming: 0 bases; J trimming: 8 bases; junction bases outside the gene matches: 6. Germline lookup yields CDR1 MNHNS and CDR2 SASEGT. Here the CDR3 DNA reads TGTGCCAGCAGTGAAGCTGGGACAGTGGGAGAAAAACTGTTTTTT. Amino acid sequence: CASSEAGTVGEKLFF.

The chain carries TRBV19 and TRBJ2-2; 7 bases agree with TRBD1. The germline V gene has CDR1 LNHDA and CDR2 SQIVND (reference sequence). V lost 6 bases, J lost 0 bases, and 1 base stayed unmatched. The CDR3 consists of 14 residues. The CDR3 DNA reads TGTGCCAGTAGCGGACAGGCGAACACCGGGGAGCTGTTTTTT. Protein sequence: CASSGQANTGELFF.

The J gene is TRBJ2-1, the V gene TRBV7-6; 13 bases map to TRBD2. Trimming at V came to 2 bases and at J to 10 bases, leaving 8 bases not matched to a gene. The germline V gene encodes CDR1 SGHVS and CDR2 FNYEAQ. This CDR3 has 16 residues. The CDR3 coding sequence is TGTGCCAGCAGCTTAACGACCGGGACTAGCGGGGAAGAGCAGTTCTTC. Its protein is CASSLTTGTSGEEQFF.

In its sample, this clone was seen once. V usage is TRBV6-1 and J usage is TRBJ2-3; either TRBD1 or TRBD2 may fit D (5 bases each). The CDR3 extends over 17 amino acids. Trimming removed 4 bases at V and 1 base at J, with 18 bases between. Germline V gene lookup returns CDR1 MNHNS and CDR2 SASEGT. Here the CDR3 DNA reads TGTGCCAGCAGTGGTCCAGCAGGGATGAGGGGCACAGATACGCAGTATTTT. This translates into CASSGPAGMRGTDTQYF.

This chain links TRBV6-1 with TRBJ1-4; D is uncertain. V shed 1 base and J shed 8 bases, with 17 bases lying between them. Germline V lookup: CDR1 MNHNS, CDR2 SASEGT. The CDR3 extends over 16 amino acids. In DNA, the CDR3 is TGTGCCAGCAGTGAAGTCGTCGAAGGGCCGGAAGAAAAACTGTTTTTT. It translates to CASSEVVEGPEEKLFF.

V and J are TRBV6-5 and TRBJ2-7, with 7 bases matching TRBD1. V lost 4 bases, J lost 3 bases, and 6 bases stayed unmatched. The CDR3 sequence is 14 residues long. The germline gives CDR1 MNHEY, CDR2 SVGAGI. CDR3 coding DNA: TGTGCCAGCAGTTGGGACAGTACAATCTACGAGCAGTACTTC. It encodes CASSWDSTIYEQYF.